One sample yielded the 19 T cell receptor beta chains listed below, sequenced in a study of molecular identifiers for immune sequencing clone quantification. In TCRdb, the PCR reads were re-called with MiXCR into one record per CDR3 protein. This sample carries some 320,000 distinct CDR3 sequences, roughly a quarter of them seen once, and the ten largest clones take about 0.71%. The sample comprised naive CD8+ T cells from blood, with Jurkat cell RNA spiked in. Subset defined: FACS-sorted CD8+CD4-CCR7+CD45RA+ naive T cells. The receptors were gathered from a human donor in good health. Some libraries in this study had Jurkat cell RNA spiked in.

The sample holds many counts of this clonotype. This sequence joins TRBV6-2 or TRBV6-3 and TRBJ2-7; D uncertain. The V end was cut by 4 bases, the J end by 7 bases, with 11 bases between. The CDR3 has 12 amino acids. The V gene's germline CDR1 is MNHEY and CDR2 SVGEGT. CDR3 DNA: TGTGCCAGCAGTTTCCCCCCTCGGGAGCAGTACTTC. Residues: CASSFPPREQYF.

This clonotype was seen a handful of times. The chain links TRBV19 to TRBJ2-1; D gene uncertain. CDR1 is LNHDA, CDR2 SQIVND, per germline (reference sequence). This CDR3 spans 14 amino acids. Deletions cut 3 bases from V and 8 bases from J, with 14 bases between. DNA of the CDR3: TGTGCCAGTAGTATGGGTAATTGGGTGGATGAGCAGTTCTTC. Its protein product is CASSMGNWVDEQFF.

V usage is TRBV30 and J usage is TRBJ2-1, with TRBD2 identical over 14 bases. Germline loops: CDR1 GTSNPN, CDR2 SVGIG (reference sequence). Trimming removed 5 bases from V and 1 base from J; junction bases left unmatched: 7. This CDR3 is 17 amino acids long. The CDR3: CAWGSGLAGVSYNEQFF. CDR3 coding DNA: TGTGCCTGGGGTTCGGGACTAGCGGGAGTTTCCTACAATGAGCAGTTCTTC.

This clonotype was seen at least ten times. Written as DNA, the CDR3 is TGTGCCAGCAGCCAAGTGTCAGCCTACGAGCAGTACTTC. This gives the protein CASSQVSAYEQYF. The V and J genes are TRBV14 and TRBJ2-7; D is unresolved. Between the trimmed V and J ends, which lost 1 base and 2 bases, there was a span of 6 bases. Germline CDR1 reads SGHDN; CDR2 reads FVKESK. The CDR3 extends over 13 amino acids.

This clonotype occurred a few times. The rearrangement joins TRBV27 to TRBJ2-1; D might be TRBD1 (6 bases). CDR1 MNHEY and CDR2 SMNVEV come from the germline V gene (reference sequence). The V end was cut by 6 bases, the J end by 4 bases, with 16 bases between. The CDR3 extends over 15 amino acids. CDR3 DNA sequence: TGTGCCAGCAGCCCCGGGACAACAACTTACAATGAGCAGTTCTTC. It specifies CASSPGTTTYNEQFF.

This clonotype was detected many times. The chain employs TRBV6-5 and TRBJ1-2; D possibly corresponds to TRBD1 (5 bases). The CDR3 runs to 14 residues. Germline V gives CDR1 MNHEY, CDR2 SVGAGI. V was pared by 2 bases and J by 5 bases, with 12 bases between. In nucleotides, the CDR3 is TGTGCCAGCAGTTACGGCGGGGCAGAATATGGCTACACCTTC. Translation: CASSYGGAEYGYTF.

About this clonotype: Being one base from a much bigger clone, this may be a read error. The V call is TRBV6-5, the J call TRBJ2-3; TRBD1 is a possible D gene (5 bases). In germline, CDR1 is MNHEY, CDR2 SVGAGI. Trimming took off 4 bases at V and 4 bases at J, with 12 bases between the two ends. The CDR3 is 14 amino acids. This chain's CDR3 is CASSFRGSPDTQYF. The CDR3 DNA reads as TGTGCCAGCAGTTTTAGGGGTAGCCCAGATACGCAGTATTTT.

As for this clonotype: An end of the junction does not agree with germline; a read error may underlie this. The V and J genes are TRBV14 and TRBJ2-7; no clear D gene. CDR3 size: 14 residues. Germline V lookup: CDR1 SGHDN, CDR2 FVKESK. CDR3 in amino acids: CAGSQWESSYEQYF. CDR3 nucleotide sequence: TGTGCCGGCAGCCAGTGGGAAAGCTCCTACGAGCAGTACTTC.

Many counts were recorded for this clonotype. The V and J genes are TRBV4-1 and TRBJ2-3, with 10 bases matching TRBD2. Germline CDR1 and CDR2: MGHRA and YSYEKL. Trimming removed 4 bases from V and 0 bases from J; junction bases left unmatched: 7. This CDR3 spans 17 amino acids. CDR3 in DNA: TGCGCCAGCAGCCCTTCTAGCGGGGGCCTTAGCACAGATACGCAGTATTTT. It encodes CASSPSSGGLSTDTQYF.

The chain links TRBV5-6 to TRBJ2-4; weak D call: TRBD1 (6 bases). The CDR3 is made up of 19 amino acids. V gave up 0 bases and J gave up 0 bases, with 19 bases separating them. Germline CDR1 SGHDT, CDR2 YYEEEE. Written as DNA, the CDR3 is TGTGCCAGCAGCTTGGGGTTGGGGGCGGAAGAACTAGCCAAAAACATTCAGTACTTC. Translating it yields CASSLGLGAEELAKNIQYF.

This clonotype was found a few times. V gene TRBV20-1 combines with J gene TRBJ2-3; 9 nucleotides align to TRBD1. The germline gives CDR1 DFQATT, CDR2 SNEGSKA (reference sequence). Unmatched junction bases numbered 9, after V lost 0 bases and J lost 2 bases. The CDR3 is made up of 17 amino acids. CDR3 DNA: TGCAGTGCTAGAGAGGCGTACCGGGACAGGGTCACAGATACGCAGTATTTT. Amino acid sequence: CSAREAYRDRVTDTQYF.

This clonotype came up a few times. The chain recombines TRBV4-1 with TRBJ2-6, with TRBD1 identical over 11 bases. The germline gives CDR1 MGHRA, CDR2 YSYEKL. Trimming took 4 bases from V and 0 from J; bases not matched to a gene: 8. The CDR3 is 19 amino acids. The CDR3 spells CASSPGTGGAYSGANVLTF. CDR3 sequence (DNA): TGCGCCAGCAGCCCTGGGACAGGGGGTGCTTACTCTGGGGCCAACGTCCTGACTTTC.

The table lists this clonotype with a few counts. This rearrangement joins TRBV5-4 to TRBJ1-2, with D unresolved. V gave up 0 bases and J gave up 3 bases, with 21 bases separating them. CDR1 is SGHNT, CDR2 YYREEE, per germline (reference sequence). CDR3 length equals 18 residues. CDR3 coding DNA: TGTGCCAGCAGCTTGGAACCTAGGGCAGGCCTGGCGGACTATGGCTACACCTTC. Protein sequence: CASSLEPRAGLADYGYTF.

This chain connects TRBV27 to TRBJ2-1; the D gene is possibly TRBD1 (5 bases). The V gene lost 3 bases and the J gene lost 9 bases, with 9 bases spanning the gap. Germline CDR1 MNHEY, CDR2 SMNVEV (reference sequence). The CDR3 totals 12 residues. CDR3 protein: CASSFQGLEQFF. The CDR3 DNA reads TGTGCCAGCAGTTTTCAGGGCCTTGAGCAGTTCTTC.

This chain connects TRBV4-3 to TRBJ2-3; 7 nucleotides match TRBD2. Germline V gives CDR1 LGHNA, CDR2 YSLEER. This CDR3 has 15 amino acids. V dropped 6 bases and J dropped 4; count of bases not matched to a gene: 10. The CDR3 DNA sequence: TGCGCCAGCAGTCCCGAGCGGGGATACGCAGATACGCAGTATTTT. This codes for CASSPERGYADTQYF.

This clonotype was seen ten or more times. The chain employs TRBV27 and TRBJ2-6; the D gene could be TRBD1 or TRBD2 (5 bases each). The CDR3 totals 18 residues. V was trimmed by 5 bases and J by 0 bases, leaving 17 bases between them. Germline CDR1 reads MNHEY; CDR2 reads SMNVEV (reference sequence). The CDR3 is CASSKMGRTPSGANVLTF. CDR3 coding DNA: TGTGCCAGCAGTAAAATGGGACGGACTCCCTCTGGGGCCAACGTCCTGACTTTC.

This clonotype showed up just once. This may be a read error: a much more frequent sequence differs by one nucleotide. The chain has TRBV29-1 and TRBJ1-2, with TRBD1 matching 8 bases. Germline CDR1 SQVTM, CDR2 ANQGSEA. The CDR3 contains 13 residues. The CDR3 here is CSVELQGAQGYAF. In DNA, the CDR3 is TGCAGCGTTGAGCTCCAGGGGGCGCAGGGCTACGCCTTC.

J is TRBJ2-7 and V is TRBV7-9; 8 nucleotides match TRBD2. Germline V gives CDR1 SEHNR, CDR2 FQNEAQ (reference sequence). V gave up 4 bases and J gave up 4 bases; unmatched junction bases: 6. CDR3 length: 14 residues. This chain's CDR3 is CASSSTSGRYEQYF. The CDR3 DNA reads TGTGCCAGCAGCTCCACTAGCGGACGGTACGAGCAGTACTTC.

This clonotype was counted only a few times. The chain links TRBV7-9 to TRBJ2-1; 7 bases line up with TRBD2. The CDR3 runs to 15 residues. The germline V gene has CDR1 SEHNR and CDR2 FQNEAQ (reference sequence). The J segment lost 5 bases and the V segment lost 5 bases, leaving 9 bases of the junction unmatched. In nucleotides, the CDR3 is TGTGCCAGCAGCCAACTAAGCGGGACTGACAATGAGCAGTTCTTC. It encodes CASSQLSGTDNEQFF.